This T cell receptor beta chain was found in a study of blood T cell repertoires in COVID-19. About the study: COVID-19 samples collected from the United States, Italy and Spain covered acute and convalescent phases. From T cells, B-cell-depleted T cells, or PBMCs came the material, which was cDNA or gDNA.

In the original workflow: Cell counts per sample came from amplifying reference gene primers. Clones were read by immunoSEQ multiplex PCR, and TCRdb kept only the in-frame ones, dropping some. V and J calls and clone size are as listed in that table; D and trimming were resolved from the DNA. In the table there are more than 90,000 clones, around 85% of which are singletons. The CDR3 is made up of 14 amino acids. In germline, CDR1 is DFQATT, CDR2 SNEGSKA (reference sequence). Trimming pared 3 bases from V and 5 bases from J, leaving 16 bases between. The clonotype comes from a woman between 65 and 79 years old with active or convalescent COVID-19. V is TRBV20-1 and J is TRBJ1-1; D remains ambiguous. Material for sequencing was peripheral blood. The CDR3 DNA is TGCAGTGCTAGTTGGCCGATGGTTATAACTGAAGCTTTCTTT. It translates to CSASWPMVITEAFF.